This TCR beta chain was identified in a study of regulatory T cells in long-lasting Graves disease. Time point defined: newly diagnosed GD, antithyroid drugs for less than 3 months. PBMCs were the source of the RNA used for TCR sequencing. According to the study, TCR beta libraries were built with iRepertoire HTBI primers and CDR3-region Arm-PCR. TCRdb re-called the multiplex PCR reads with MiXCR, one entry per CDR3 protein. Seen here are around 400,000 distinct CDR3 sequences, around a sixth observed once, and the top ten hold about a fifth. This clonotype was detected ten times or more. As yet, its antigen is unknown. Study-wide results and limits: In persistent patients, shared public clonotypes (roughly 2,800) outnumbered those in new patients (around 1,000).

Germline V lookup: CDR1 GTSNPN, CDR2 SVGIG (reference sequence). This CDR3 is 11 amino acids long. V lost 4 bases to trimming and J lost 9 bases; unmatched junction nucleotides: 1. This chain links TRBV30 with TRBJ2-1, with 9 positions matching TRBD2. The receptor comes from a female donor with Graves disease. This material consisted of peripheral blood mononuclear cells (PBMCs), taken at new diagnosis, from a patient treated with antithyroid drugs. CDR3 residues: CAWTLAGEQFF. CDR3 bases: TGTGCCTGGACACTAGCGGGTGAGCAGTTCTTC.